The 32 T cell receptor beta chains presented below share a single source sample, sequenced in a study of breast tumors, draining lymph nodes, adjacent tissues (dated by TCRdb to between 2015 and 2016). Preparation of the library involved multiplex PCR. The sequencing machine was an Illumina HiSeq 2000. The public sequencing data were trimmed at Q25 with fastp and processed into clonotypes with MiXCR by TCRdb, which kept only in-frame beta chains. Duplicate CDR3 protein sequences are folded into a single record with the most common DNA and genes. For this sample the table gives approximately 300,000 distinct CDR3 sequences, of which roughly 31% were detected only once. Over 0.95% of the sample is taken by the ten largest. Lymph node samples were obtained from the axillary draining lymph nodes of breast cancer patients. The sequenced material came from axillary lymph node tissue. The receptors were sampled from a female donor with breast cancer. Some clones in this sample may be carry-over from other donors' samples.

V and J are TRBV11-2 and TRBJ2-5, with D maybe TRBD2 (6 bases). The CDR3 covers 13 residues. V was pared by 3 bases and J by 7 bases, with 12 bases between. The germline V gene encodes CDR1 SGHAT and CDR2 FQNNGV. The CDR3 sequence: CASSLAGRATQYF. DNA of the CDR3: TGTGCCAGCAGCTTGGCGGGGAGAGCGACCCAGTACTTC.

This clonotype has at least ten counts. The chain recombines TRBV7-2 with TRBJ2-1, with 12 bases that match TRBD2. The CDR3 has 16 amino acids. Germline V CDR1 and CDR2: SGHTA, FQGNSA. Trimming cost V 5 bases and J 9 bases; bases outside gene matches: 11. For the CDR3, the DNA is TGTGCCAGCAGCGCCTCTAGCGGGAGGGCCTTAGCTGAGCAGTTCTTC. Encoded protein: CASSASSGRALAEQFF.

The sample holds many counts of this clonotype. The chain links TRBV2 to TRBJ2-2; no reliable D call. CDR3 length equals 13 residues. Per germline, CDR1 SNHLY and CDR2 FYNNEI. Trimming stripped 6 bases from V and 5 bases from J, with 10 bases between. CDR3 loop: CASSALKTGELFF. The CDR3 nucleotides read TGTGCCAGCAGCGCTCTTAAGACCGGGGAGCTGTTTTTT.

This clonotype showed up just a few times. This sequence joins TRBV6-2 or TRBV6-3 and TRBJ1-2, with unresolved D. V was trimmed by 5 bases and J by 4 bases, leaving 11 bases between them. Per germline, CDR1 MNHEY and CDR2 SVGEGT. The CDR3 is 13 amino acids. The CDR3, as DNA: TGTGCCAGCAGTCCCGACGAACGCTATGGCTACACCTTC. Residues: CASSPDERYGYTF.

This clonotype occurred many times. The genes are TRBV11-3 and TRBJ2-3; a weak D match, TRBD2 (5 bases). Germline lookup yields CDR1 SGHNT and CDR2 YENEEA. V was shortened by 4 bases and J by 6 bases, with 11 bases between the two germline ends. CDR3 length equals 13 residues. The chain's CDR3 is CASSSRGWDTQYF. In nucleotides, the CDR3 is TGTGCCAGCAGCTCTCGAGGGTGGGATACGCAGTATTTT.

This clonotype was observed a few times. V gene TRBV18 combines with J gene TRBJ1-5; D is perhaps TRBD1 (5 bases). CDR1 KGHSH and CDR2 LQKENI come from the germline V gene. The CDR3 consists of 13 residues. Between the trimmed V and J ends, which lost 6 bases and 5 bases, there was a span of 11 bases. DNA for the CDR3: TGTGCCAGCTCCCTCGACAGTGATCAGCCCCAGCATTTT. This codes for CASSLDSDQPQHF. The full variable domain, in which reference TRBV18 and TRBJ1-5 provide the parts outside the CDR3, is NAGVMQNPRHLVRRRGQEARLRCSPMKGHSHVYWYRQLPEEGLKFMVYLQKENIIDESGMPKERFSAEFPKEGPSILRIQQVVRGDSAAYFCASSLDSDQPQHFGDGTRLSIL.

The rearrangement uses TRBV20-1 and TRBJ2-7; 10 bases agree with TRBD2. Germline assignment: CDR1 DFQATT and CDR2 SNEGSKA (reference sequence). J gave up 1 base and V 6 bases, and 9 bases lay outside the gene matches. The CDR3 contains 15 residues. The CDR3: CSASIGLAASYEQYF. The CDR3 DNA sequence: TGCAGTGCCTCTATAGGACTAGCGGCTTCCTACGAGCAGTACTTC.

With regard to this clonotype: A much larger clone differs from this one at a single base, so this may be a read error. The chain recombines TRBV12-3 or TRBV12-4 with TRBJ2-2; 7 bases match TRBD1. Trimming cost V 6 bases and J 4 bases; bases outside gene matches: 5. This CDR3 has 14 amino acids. DNA of the CDR3: TGTGCCAGCAGAGAGACAGGGCTCACCGGGGAGCTGTTTTTT. It encodes CASRETGLTGELFF.

With regard to this clonotype: Being one base from a much bigger clone, this may be a read error. This sequence joins TRBV12-3 or TRBV12-4 and TRBJ2-7; tentatively, D is TRBD2 (5 bases). CDR3 size: 15 residues. Trimming shortened V by 2 bases and J by 6 bases, and 17 bases separated the two germline ends. The CDR3 is CASSLPRTAGVEQYF. Here the CDR3 DNA reads TGTGCCAGCAGTTTACCACGGACTGCCGGTGTCGAGCAGTACTTC.

This clonotype showed up many times. V and J are TRBV20-1 and TRBJ2-5; 12 bases map to TRBD2. Germline V gene lookup returns CDR1 DFQATT and CDR2 SNEGSKA (reference sequence). CDR3 size: 15 residues. V dropped 6 bases and J dropped 0; count of bases not matched to a gene: 5. The CDR3 is CSAGTSGQYQETQYF. DNA for the CDR3: TGCAGTGCAGGGACTAGCGGGCAGTACCAAGAGACCCAGTACTTC.

Turning to this clonotype: It may be a read error: a sequence one base away is much more abundant. The chain is built from TRBV7-2 and TRBJ2-5, with 12 bases identical to TRBD2. In germline, CDR1 is SGHTA, CDR2 FQGNSA. The CDR3 is 17 residues long. Losses at the gene ends were 2 bases for V and 2 bases for J; bases not matched to a gene: 6. As DNA, the CDR3 is TGTGCCAGCAGCTTAAGTCCCGGACTAGCGGGGCAAGAGACCCAGTACTTC. This gives the protein CASSLSPGLAGQETQYF.

This clonotype was seen at least ten times. V is TRBV7-3 and J is TRBJ2-5; D could derive from TRBD1 or TRBD2 (7 bases each). V lost 5 bases and J lost 5, with 24 bases in between. There are 17 residues in the CDR3. Germline V lookup: CDR1 SGHTA, CDR2 FQGTGA. The CDR3 DNA sequence: TGTGCCAGCAGCCCCTGGAGGGAGGGGGCGGGTGGGGAGACCCAGTACTTC. This translates into CASSPWREGAGGETQYF. Based on the CDR3 plus reference TRBV7-3 and TRBJ2-5, the full variable domain is GAGVSQTPSNKVTEKGKYVELRCDPISGHTALYWYRQSLGQGPEFLIYFQGTGAADDSGLPNDRFFAVRPEGSVSTLKIQRTERGDSAVYLCASSPWREGAGGETQYFGPGTRLLVL.

The table lists this clonotype with many counts. The chain couples TRBV15 to TRBJ2-7; no clear D. The CDR3 is made up of 14 amino acids. The V gene lost 4 bases and the J gene lost 1 base, with 11 bases spanning the gap. Germline CDR1 LNHNV, CDR2 YYDKDF (reference sequence). The CDR3 coding sequence is TGTGCCACCAGCACCCCCGGAGAATCCTACGAGCAGTACTTC. Residues: CATSTPGESYEQYF.

Turning to this clonotype: A read error is likely, as this CDR3 ends without the conserved phenylalanine or tryptophan. The DNA is omitted, as the CDR3 cannot be located on it reliably, and the CDR3 follows TCRdb's listing. This chain links TRBV10-3 with TRBJ1-4. The CDR3 length equals 12 residues, ends included. Germline V CDR1 and CDR2: ENHRY, SYGVKD. The CDR3 spells CAISPTSGRGTM.

This clonotype was recorded many times. The chain joins TRBV9 to TRBJ2-2; D call uncertain. Trimming took 7 bases from V and 0 from J, leaving 13 bases between them. Looked up from germline, CDR1 is SGDLS and CDR2 is YYNGEE. This CDR3 contains 15 residues. Here the CDR3 reads CASAYREPNTGELFF. CDR3 nucleotides: TGTGCCAGCGCCTACCGAGAACCGAACACCGGGGAGCTGTTTTTT.

With respect to this clonotype: A much larger clonotype is one base distant, so this may be a read error. The chain couples TRBV5-1 to TRBJ2-7; D is perhaps TRBD1 (5 bases). CDR1 is SGHRS, CDR2 YFSETQ, per germline. Trimming cost V 0 bases and J 12 bases, with 10 bases left between them. The CDR3 contains 11 residues. The chain's CDR3 is CASSLVGEWYF. The CDR3 DNA sequence: TGCGCCAGCAGCTTGGTAGGGGAATGGTACTTC.

This clonotype was seen repeatedly, ten times or more. The chain links TRBV7-2 to TRBJ1-5, with D perhaps TRBD1 (6 bases). Germline V gene lookup returns CDR1 SGHTA and CDR2 FQGNSA. CDR3 length: 14 amino acids. V lost 8 bases to trimming and J lost 6 bases, with 17 bases between them. The CDR3 loop reads CASGFGTSGQPQHF. The CDR3 nucleotides read TGTGCCAGCGGGTTTGGGACATCAGGTCAGCCCCAGCATTTT. Using reference TRBV7-2 and TRBJ1-5 for the parts outside the CDR3, the full variable domain is GAGVSQSPSNKVTEKGKDVELRCDPISGHTALYWYRQSLGQGLEFLIYFQGNSAPDKSGLPSDRFSAERTGGSVSTLTIQRTQQEDSAVYLCASGFGTSGQPQHFGDGTRLSIL.

The CDR3 region is CASSLEGREKLFF. CDR3 coding DNA: TGTGCCAGCAGCTTAGAGGGGAGGGAAAAACTGTTTTTT. The chain joins TRBV5-5 to TRBJ1-4, with a tentative D call TRBD1 (5 bases). The V gene's germline CDR1 is SGHKS and CDR2 YYEKEE (reference sequence). Trimming cost V 2 bases and J 8 bases, with 10 bases left between them. This CDR3 has 13 residues.

This clonotype was observed a single time. The genes are TRBV9 and TRBJ1-6, with no clear D. This CDR3 contains 22 residues. V lost 6 bases, J lost 3 bases, and 34 bases lay in between. The germline V gene has CDR1 SGDLS and CDR2 YYNGEE. The CDR3 bases are TGTGCCAGCACCTCGACTAGCGGGAGCTCCTACAATGAGCAGTTCTATAATTCACCCCTCCACTTT. Translated, it gives CASTSTSGSSYNEQFYNSPLHF.

To note about this clonotype: A much bigger clone sits one base away, suggesting this may be a read error. This chain connects TRBV7-2 to TRBJ2-7; TRBD2 matches at 7 bases. The V gene end was trimmed by 4 bases and the J gene end by 0 bases; junction bases not matched to a gene: 9. CDR1 is SGHTA and CDR2 is FQGNSA in the germline V gene. The length of the CDR3 is 16 residues. CDR3 DNA: TGTGCCAGCAGCTCAAAACTAGCGAGGGCCTCCTACGAGCAGTACTTC. It yields the protein CASSSKLARASYEQYF.

This chain connects TRBV3-1 to TRBJ2-7, with D possibly being TRBD2 (6 bases). Trimming cost V 2 bases and J 2 bases, with 13 bases left between them. CDR3 size: 15 residues. From germline, CDR1 is LGHDT and CDR2 YNNKEL (reference sequence). For the CDR3, the DNA is TGTGCCAGCAGCCAATTCGGGAGCGGGCCCTACGAGCAGTACTTC. Translation gives CASSQFGSGPYEQYF.

Concerning this clonotype: Since a much larger clone is just one base distant, this may be a read error. The V and J genes are TRBV5-6 and TRBJ2-2; 9 bases are a match to TRBD1. CDR3 length: 15 amino acids. With V trimmed by 4 bases and J by 4 bases, 5 bases remained unmatched. Germline V gene data show CDR1 as SGHDT and CDR2 as YYEEEE. CDR3 loop: CASSRTGVRTGELFF. CDR3 bases: TGTGCCAGCAGCCGGACAGGGGTGCGCACCGGGGAGCTGTTTTTT. Complete variable domain (other parts from reference TRBV5-6 and TRBJ2-2): DAGVTQSPTHLIKTRGQQVTLRCSPKSGHDTVSWYQQALGQGPQFIFQYYEEEERQRGNFPDRFSGHQFPNYSSELNVNALLLGDSALYLCASSRTGVRTGELFFGEGSRLTVL.

This clonotype was counted at least ten times. V gene TRBV15 combines with J gene TRBJ2-5, with D maybe TRBD2 (5 bases). With 1 base removed from V and 2 bases from J, the gap between germline ends came to 14 bases. This CDR3 has 16 amino acids. Germline lookup yields CDR1 LNHNV and CDR2 YYDKDF (reference sequence). CDR3 sequence reads: CATSRVAGKRQETQYF. The DNA of the CDR3 is TGTGCCACCAGCAGAGTGGCCGGGAAACGACAAGAGACCCAGTACTTC.

A few counts support this clonotype. Since a much larger clone is just one base distant, this may be a read error. This likely comes from a read error, as the CDR3 has no conserved phenylalanine or tryptophan at its end. This chain links TRBV7-2 with TRBJ2-7; no clear D gene. The germline V gene encodes CDR1 SGHTA and CDR2 FQGNSA. The CDR3 runs to 14 residues. V lost 5 bases and J lost 3, with 14 bases in between. CDR3 in DNA: TGTGCCAGCAGCGCGACGACGGCTGTCTACGAGCAGTACCTC. As protein: CASSATTAVYEQYL.

This clonotype was recorded at least ten times. The rearrangement uses TRBV5-8 and TRBJ2-5; D is perhaps TRBD2 (6 bases). From germline, CDR1 is SGHTS and CDR2 YDEGEE. The CDR3 extends over 15 amino acids. V lost 3 bases and J lost 5, with 17 bases in between. CDR3 nucleotide sequence: TGTGCCAGCAGCTCGGTACCGACTAGTGGCGAGACCCAGTACTTC. Encoded protein: CASSSVPTSGETQYF.

This clonotype was picked up one time. The germline gene is not matched at one end of the junction; a read error may be the cause. This chain joins TRBV19 and TRBJ2-1, with TRBD2 identical over 12 bases. This CDR3 spans 15 amino acids. Germline values: CDR1 LNHDA, CDR2 SQIVND (reference sequence). In nucleotides, the CDR3 is TGTGCCAGTGGTCCCGGACTAGCGGGAAAGAATGTGCAGTTCTTC. It codes for CASGPGLAGKNVQFF.

This clonotype was counted many times. V usage is TRBV6-5 and J usage is TRBJ1-4; maybe TRBD1 (5 bases). V shed 2 bases and J shed 6 bases, with 13 bases lying between them. The germline V gene has CDR1 MNHEY and CDR2 SVGAGI. The CDR3 is 15 amino acids. CDR3 nucleotides: TGTGCCAGCAGTTACGGGAGCAGGGAGGATGAAAAACTGTTTTTT. Translation gives CASSYGSREDEKLFF.

This chain joins TRBV27 and TRBJ2-1; D is ambiguous. The CDR3 loop spans 15 amino acids. Germline CDR1 is MNHEY and CDR2 is SMNVEV (reference sequence). V dropped 3 bases and J dropped 0 bases, with 9 bases sitting between them. The CDR3 spells CASSFQRNSYNEQFF. The CDR3 bases are TGTGCCAGCAGTTTTCAGAGAAACTCCTACAATGAGCAGTTCTTC.

The rearrangement joins TRBV3-1 to TRBJ1-6; TRBD1 aligns across 7 bases. Looked up from germline, CDR1 is LGHDT and CDR2 is YNNKEL (reference sequence). V was pared by 4 bases and J by 6 bases, with 6 bases of the junction left unmatched. There are 15 residues in the CDR3. CDR3 coding DNA: TGTGCCAGCAGCCCCCTTGCAGGGGGTAATTCACCCCTCCACTTT. Amino acids: CASSPLAGGNSPLHF.

This clonotype was detected a few times. This chain connects TRBV3-1 to TRBJ2-7, with D perhaps matching TRBD1 (6 bases). The CDR3 is 12 amino acids. Germline assignment: CDR1 LGHDT and CDR2 YNNKEL (reference sequence). Trimming removed 5 bases at V and 7 bases at J, with 12 bases between. In nucleotides, the CDR3 is TGTGCCAGCAGCGCATTGGGGGCAGAGCAGTACTTC. Encoded protein: CASSALGAEQYF.

This clonotype was recorded at least ten times. The chain uses TRBV4-3 and TRBJ1-2, with 11 bases matching TRBD1. Looked up from germline, CDR1 is LGHNA and CDR2 is YSLEER. The J segment lost 4 bases and the V segment lost 4 bases, leaving 8 bases of the junction unmatched. This CDR3 has 16 amino acids. The CDR3 region is CASSRERTGGTYGYTF. For the CDR3, the DNA is TGCGCCAGCAGCCGGGAGAGGACAGGGGGCACCTATGGCTACACCTTC.

V is TRBV6-1 and J is TRBJ2-7; possibly TRBD1 or TRBD2 for D (8 bases each). The CDR3 consists of 16 residues. Per the germline V gene, CDR1 is MNHNS and CDR2 is SASEGT. Trimming cost V 4 bases and J 0 bases, with 16 bases left between them. The CDR3, as DNA: TGTGCCAGCAGTGCCTGGACAGGGACTAGCTCCTACGAGCAGTACTTC. The encoded protein is CASSAWTGTSSYEQYF.